The 2 T cell receptor beta chains below come from one sample, sequenced in a study of T cell responses to AZD1222 COVID-19 vaccine. Only in-frame clones appear in the TCRdb table, and some are missing; sequencing was by immunoSEQ multiplex PCR. The sample yields about 180,000 clones, over 75% seen once. The specimen comprised peripheral blood, sampled on day 0 of AZD1222 vaccination. These receptor sequences come from an adult in good health.

The chain has TRBV19 and TRBJ1-6, with D perhaps matching TRBD1 (6 bases). The CDR3 totals 15 residues. V was cut by 7 bases and J by 1 base, with 11 bases left in between. The germline gives CDR1 LNHDA, CDR2 SQIVND (reference sequence). CDR3 protein: CASTKGQSYNSPLHF. The DNA for the CDR3 is TGTGCCAGTACTAAAGGACAGTCCTATAATTCACCCCTCCACTTT.

This chain connects TRBV3-1 (or the pseudogene TRBV3-2) to TRBJ2-1; 11 nucleotides align to TRBD2. V lost 6 bases and J lost 7; bases outside the gene matches: 17. The CDR3 is 18 residues long. Germline lookup yields CDR1 LGHDT and CDR2 YNNKEL (reference sequence). Here the CDR3 reads CASRQRLGTSGLENEQFF. The CDR3 bases are TGTGCCAGCAGACAAAGATTAGGGACTAGCGGATTAGAGAATGAGCAGTTCTTC.